Listed below are T cell receptor beta chains from one sample, sequenced in a study of shared clonotypes between healthy human individuals. Clones were sequenced by immunoSEQ multiplex PCR, and TCRdb holds only the in-frame ones, with some missing. This table has some 2,500,000 clones, around 93% appearing once. Sequencing input: naive CD4+ T cells from PBMCs. The receptors shown here come from a man between 18 and 35 years old in good health. Some clones in this sample may be carry-over from other donors' samples. Each CDR3 is given with its conserved first and last residue. The D gene is left open where the match is weak. Clone size appears in some rows only: once, few, many, or a class for an expanded clone.

v_call	clone_size	d_call	j_call	cdr3_nt	cdr3_aa
TRBV6-1	.	TRBD2	TRBJ2-1	TGTGCCAGCAGTCCCCTAGCGGGAGTCAGGCATGAGCAGTTCTTC	CASSPLAGVRHEQFF
TRBV7-3	.	TRBD2	TRBJ2-3	TGTGCCAGCAGCGGGACGGGAGGAAGAACGGATACGCAGTATTTT	CASSGTGGRTDTQYF
TRBV19	.	TRBD2	TRBJ2-7	TGTGCCAGTAGTAAACGACAGGGCCCTAGCGGGAGCTCCTACGAGCAGTACTTC	CASSKRQGPSGSSYEQYF
TRBV5-1	.	TRBD1	TRBJ1-1	TGCGCCAGCAGCCGCGGAGGGACAGCGAACACTGAAGCTTTCTTT	CASSRGGTANTEAFF
TRBV18	.	TRBD1	TRBJ1-3	TGTGCCAGCTCACCCGACAGGGTGGGAGGAAACACCATATATTTT	CASSPDRVGGNTIYF
TRBV6-1	.	.	TRBJ2-3	TGTGCCAGCAGTGAAGTGAGGGGCGGAGATACGCAGTATTTT	CASSEVRGGDTQYF
TRBV6-1	.	.	TRBJ2-7	TGTGCCAGCAGTCCCAAAATCGAGCAGTACTTC	CASSPKIEQYF
TRBV28	.	.	TRBJ2-7	TGTGCCAGCAGTTTCCTCCTAGAATTAAGGACCTCCTCCTACGAGCAGTACTTC	CASSFLLELRTSSYEQYF
TRBV4-2	.	TRBD1	TRBJ1-5	TGTGCCAGCAGCCGGCCCGGAGGGACAGGGGATCAGCCCCAGCATTTT	CASSRPGGTGDQPQHF
TRBV29-1	once	TRBD1	TRBJ2-3	TGCAGCGTTGTAGGGGGACAGGGGAGCACAGATACGCAGTATTTT	CSVVGGQGSTDTQYF
TRBV20-1	once	.	TRBJ1-2	TGCAGTGCTAGCCGGGTTGGAGGCTACACCTTC	CSASRVGGYTF
TRBV11-3	.	TRBD2	TRBJ2-3	TGTGCCAGCAGCTTAGAGGGGACTAGGCCCGATACGCAGTATTTT	CASSLEGTRPDTQYF
TRBV19	.	TRBD1	TRBJ1-1	TGTGCCAGTAGTACTCGGACAGGCTGGGCTTTCTTT	CASSTRTGWAFF
TRBV19	.	TRBD1	TRBJ1-5	TGTGCCACCAGGCGAGGGACAGATTATAGCAATCAGCCCCAGCATTTT	CATRRGTDYSNQPQHF
TRBV27	.	.	TRBJ2-1	TGTGCCAGCAGTCTCCGAAGAGCTAACAGTGCCAATGAGCAGTTCTTC	CASSLRRANSANEQFF
TRBV10-3	.	TRBD2	TRBJ2-1	TGTGCCATCAGCACGGGGGCGGGAGGTTCCAATGAGCAGTTCTTC	CAISTGAGGSNEQFF
TRBV5-1	.	.	TRBJ2-1	TGCGCCAGCAGCAGAGACAGCTACAATGAGCAGTTCTTC	CASSRDSYNEQFF
TRBV7-3	.	TRBD2	TRBJ2-7	TGTGCCAGCAGCCCGGCGGGAGGTTCCTACGAGCAGTACTTC	CASSPAGGSYEQYF
TRBV5-4	.	TRBD1	TRBJ1-4	TGTGCCAGCAGCTTTGGGCTGGGACAGAGTAATGAAAAACTGTTTTTT	CASSFGLGQSNEKLFF
TRBV23-1	once	TRBD2	TRBJ2-7	TGCGCCAGCAGTCGCCGGGAGGCCACGGCCTACGAGCAGTACTTC	CASSRREATAYEQYF
TRBV7-9	.	.	TRBJ1-1	TGTGCCAGCAGCCAATCCGGAGGAGGGAGCACTGAAGCTTTCTTT	CASSQSGGGSTEAFF
TRBV6-5	few	.	TRBJ1-1	TGTGCCAGCAGTTACTCGTTTGACACTGAAGCTTTCTTT	CASSYSFDTEAFF
TRBV19	.	.	TRBJ1-1	TGTGCCAGTAGTATAGGGGGAGGGAGCACTGAAGCTTTCTTT	CASSIGGGSTEAFF